The 18 T cell receptor beta chains in this list originate from one sample, sequenced in a study of blood T cell repertoires in COVID-19. Here immunoSEQ multiplex PCR was the method, and the copy in TCRdb shows in-frame clones only, minus some. The sample lists 180,000 or so clones; more than 85% were seen once. The sample was peripheral blood. The source of these receptors is a man younger than 30 with acute or convalescent COVID-19.

V and J are TRBV30 and TRBJ1-1; 9 bases are shared with TRBD1. The trim removed 0 bases at V and 4 bases at J, leaving 3 bases unmatched. CDR1 and CDR2 from the germline V gene are GTSNPN and SVGIG (reference sequence). The length of the CDR3 is 14 residues. The CDR3 is CAWSVETGGTEAFF. Written as DNA, the CDR3 is TGTGCCTGGAGTGTCGAGACAGGGGGCACTGAAGCTTTCTTT. Full variable domain (outside the CDR3, taken from reference TRBV30 and TRBJ1-1): SQTIHQWPATLVQPVGSPLSLECTVEGTSNPNLYWYRQAAGRGLQLLFYSVGIGQISSEVPQNLSASRPQDRQFILSSKKLLLSDSGFYLCAWSVETGGTEAFFGQGTRLTVV.

This chain uses TRBV19 with TRBJ1-2; 9 bases are a match to TRBD1. The CDR3 covers 15 residues. V trimming: 6 bases; J trimming: 2 bases; junction bases outside the gene matches: 7. CDR1 is LNHDA and CDR2 is SQIVND in the germline V gene (reference sequence). The CDR3 is CASRRRTGANYGYTF. The CDR3 DNA reads as TGTGCCAGTAGACGCCGGACAGGGGCGAACTATGGCTACACCTTC.

The chain is built from TRBV7-9 and TRBJ2-1; 11 bases map to TRBD2. Germline V lookup: CDR1 SEHNR, CDR2 FQNEAQ (reference sequence). V lost 4 bases, J lost 8 bases, and 7 bases stayed unmatched. The CDR3 consists of 15 residues. This CDR3 reads CASSYIAGGLYEQFF. In DNA, the CDR3 is TGTGCCAGCAGCTATATAGCGGGGGGGCTCTATGAGCAGTTCTTC.

The V and J genes are TRBV4-1 and TRBJ2-1, with D unclear. V was shortened by 4 bases and J by 6 bases, with 4 bases between the two germline ends. This CDR3 spans 11 amino acids. CDR1 MGHRA and CDR2 YSYEKL come from the germline V gene. The CDR3 DNA follows: TGCGCCAGCAGCCCAGGCAATGAGCAGTTCTTC. Translated, it gives CASSPGNEQFF.

The rearrangement links TRBV24-1 to TRBJ1-5; no firm D call. Germline V gives CDR1 KGHDR, CDR2 SFDVKD. This CDR3 is built from 15 residues. The CDR3 protein is CATPFRGVSNQPQHF. CDR3 DNA sequence: TGTGCTACACCATTCCGCGGCGTCAGCAATCAGCCCCAGCATTTT.

This rearrangement joins TRBV9 to TRBJ1-6; TRBD1 aligns across 9 bases. The V and J ends lost 4 bases and 8 bases, in that order; junction bases with no gene match: 1. Germline V lookup: CDR1 SGDLS, CDR2 YYNGEE. This CDR3 spans 13 amino acids. Written as DNA, the CDR3 is TGTGCCAGCAGCACAGGGGGCGATTCACCCCTCCACTTT. Translation: CASSTGGDSPLHF.

This chain connects TRBV5-1 to TRBJ2-3; weak D call: TRBD2 (6 bases). Trimming stripped 3 bases from V and 5 bases from J, with 13 bases between. The CDR3 is 14 residues long. Per the germline V gene, CDR1 is SGHRS and CDR2 is YFSETQ. The CDR3 coding sequence is TGCGCCAGCAGCTCTGCGGGGTATAGAGATACGCAGTATTTT. Encoded protein: CASSSAGYRDTQYF.

The table lists this clone with a few counts. The V and J genes are TRBV12-3 or TRBV12-4 and TRBJ1-1, with D perhaps TRBD1 (5 bases). V lost 6 bases to trimming and J lost 4 bases, with 9 bases between them. There are 12 residues in the CDR3. The CDR3 bases are TGTGCCAGCAGCGGACAAGCCACTGAAGCTTTCTTT. Its translation: CASSGQATEAFF.

The CDR3 DNA sequence: TGCGCCAGCAGCTTGGGGGACTCAGAGACCCAGTACTTC. Translated, it gives CASSLGDSETQYF. The J gene is TRBJ2-5, the V gene TRBV5-1; TRBD2 might be the D (6 bases). The CDR3 is made up of 13 amino acids. CDR1 and CDR2 from the germline V gene are SGHRS and YFSETQ. Trimming cost V 0 bases and J 4 bases, with 7 bases left between them.

The chain combines TRBV2 with TRBJ2-3; TRBD1 aligns across 7 bases. Germline V gene sequence: CDR1 SNHLY, CDR2 FYNNEI. The V gene end was trimmed by 4 bases and the J gene end by 3 bases; junction bases not matched to a gene: 7. The CDR3 has 15 amino acids. CDR3 protein: CASSAAQGDTDTQYF. The CDR3 region has the DNA TGTGCCAGCAGTGCGGCGCAGGGGGATACAGATACGCAGTATTTT.

The chain recombines TRBV19 with TRBJ2-3, with 8 bases aligning to TRBD1. The germline CDR1 and CDR2 sequences are LNHDA and SQIVND (reference sequence). This CDR3 is built from 15 residues. Trimming removed 6 bases from V and 4 bases from J; junction bases left unmatched: 9. The CDR3 DNA sequence: TGTGCCAGTAGGATGGTAGCAGGGGGCGCAGATACGCAGTATTTT. Translated, it gives CASRMVAGGADTQYF.

The chain links TRBV19 to TRBJ1-3; D may be TRBD1 (6 bases). This CDR3 is built from 15 residues. Germline lookup yields CDR1 LNHDA and CDR2 SQIVND (reference sequence). Trimming took off 5 bases at V and 0 bases at J, with 11 bases between the two ends. CDR3 nucleotides: TGTGCCAGTAGTCTCCTGGACAGCTCTGGAAACACCATATATTTT. It specifies CASSLLDSSGNTIYF.

The chain carries TRBV19 and TRBJ2-7; D may be TRBD2 (6 bases). Germline assignment: CDR1 LNHDA and CDR2 SQIVND (reference sequence). Between the trimmed V and J ends, which lost 4 bases and 6 bases, there was a span of 10 bases. The CDR3 covers 12 residues. The CDR3 sequence: CASSNSGVEQYF. The CDR3 DNA reads as TGTGCCAGTAGTAACTCGGGGGTCGAGCAGTACTTC.

The DNA of the CDR3 is TGCGCCAGCAGCTTACTAGCGGGGGGCCAAAGTAGCACAGATACGCAGTATTTT. Protein product: CASSLLAGGQSSTDTQYF. The rearrangement uses TRBV4-1 and TRBJ2-3; 12 bases fit TRBD2. The trim removed 5 bases at V and 0 bases at J, leaving 9 bases unmatched. Germline CDR1 MGHRA, CDR2 YSYEKL. This CDR3 contains 18 residues.

This clone was detected only once. The chain links TRBV7-9 to TRBJ2-7, with 9 bases identical to TRBD1. Trimming removed 8 bases from V and 4 bases from J; junction bases left unmatched: 12. CDR3 size: 15 residues. Germline V gene sequence: CDR1 SEHNR, CDR2 FQNEAQ (reference sequence). In DNA, the CDR3 is TGTGCCAGCGGGGGGAGGGGACAGGGCTTATACGAGCAGTACTTC. This encodes CASGGRGQGLYEQYF. Full variable domain (rest looked up from reference TRBV7-9 and TRBJ2-7): DTGVSQNPRHKITKRGQNVTFRCDPISEHNRLYWYRQTLGQGPEFLTYFQNEAQLEKSRLLSDRFSAERPKGSFSTLEIQRTEQGDSAMYLCASGGRGQGLYEQYFGPGTRLTVT.

This chain joins TRBV6-5 and TRBJ1-2, with TRBD1 as a possible D gene (5 bases). V lost 5 bases and J lost 8, with 12 bases in between. The CDR3 is made up of 12 amino acids. From germline, CDR1 is MNHEY and CDR2 SVGAGI. This chain's CDR3 is CASSPQGGGYTF. As DNA, the CDR3 is TGTGCCAGCAGTCCTCAGGGTGGCGGCTACACCTTC.

The chain links TRBV3-1 (or the pseudogene TRBV3-2) to TRBJ1-2; no clear D gene. V was trimmed by 4 bases and J by 2 bases, leaving 11 bases between them. This CDR3 spans 14 amino acids. Per the germline V gene, CDR1 is LGHDT and CDR2 is YNNKEL (reference sequence). The CDR3 loop is CASSPVVANYGYTF. The CDR3 DNA reads as TGTGCCAGCAGCCCTGTCGTAGCGAACTATGGCTACACCTTC.

The chain couples TRBV27 to TRBJ1-3; D call uncertain. There are 13 residues in the CDR3. Trimming left V 3 bases short and J 2 bases short, with 5 bases between. The germline gives CDR1 MNHEY, CDR2 SMNVEV (reference sequence). CDR3 amino acids: CASSFTAGNTIYF. The CDR3 DNA follows: TGTGCCAGCAGTTTTACAGCTGGAAACACCATATATTTT.